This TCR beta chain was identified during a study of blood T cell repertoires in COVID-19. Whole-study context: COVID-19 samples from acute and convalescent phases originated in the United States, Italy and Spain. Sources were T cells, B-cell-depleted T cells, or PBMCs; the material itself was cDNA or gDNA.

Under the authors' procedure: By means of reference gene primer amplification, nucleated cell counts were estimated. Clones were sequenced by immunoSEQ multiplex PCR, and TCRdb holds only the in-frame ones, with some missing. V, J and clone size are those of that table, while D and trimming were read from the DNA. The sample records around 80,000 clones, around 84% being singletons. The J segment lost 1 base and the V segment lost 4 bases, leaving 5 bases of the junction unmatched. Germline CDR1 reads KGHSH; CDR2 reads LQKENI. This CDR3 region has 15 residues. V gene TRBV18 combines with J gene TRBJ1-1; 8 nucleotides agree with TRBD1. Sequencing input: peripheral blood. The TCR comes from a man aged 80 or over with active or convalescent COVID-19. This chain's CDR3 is CASSQTGDRNTEAFF. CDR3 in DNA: TGTGCCAGCTCACAGACAGGGGATCGGAACACTGAAGCTTTCTTT.